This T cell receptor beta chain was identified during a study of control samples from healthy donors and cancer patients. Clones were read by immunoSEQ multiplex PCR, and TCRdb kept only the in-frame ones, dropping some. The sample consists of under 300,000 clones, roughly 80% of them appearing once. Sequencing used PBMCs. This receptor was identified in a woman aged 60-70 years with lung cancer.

Here the CDR3 reads CASSLGQGHQETQYF. CDR3 coding DNA: TGCGCCAGCAGCTTGGGCCAGGGCCACCAAGAGACCCAGTACTTC. The gene calls are TRBV5-1 and TRBJ2-5; TRBD1 is a possible D gene (5 bases). The CDR3 is 15 amino acids. The ends were cut back, 0 bases at V and 0 bases at J, with 9 bases in the middle. Germline CDR1 is SGHRS and CDR2 is YFSETQ.